This TCR beta chain was obtained from a study of T cell responses to AZD1222 COVID-19 vaccine. Study-level findings and limits: Samples come after the peak T cell response, not at day 14.

Comments on this clone: Antigen unknown.

Sequencing was performed with immunoSEQ multiplex PCR; in TCRdb, only in-frame clones are kept and a portion is missing. This table has roughly 100,000 clones, about nine tenths appearing once. Both about-4-week and about-12-week second-dose recipients were combined. There are 17 residues in the CDR3. Germline trimming cut 2 bases from V and 3 bases from J; bases unmatched to any gene: 9. Germline V gene lookup returns CDR1 LNHDA and CDR2 SQIVND (reference sequence). Sequenced material: peripheral blood, taken 28 days after the second AZD1222 dose. This receptor was identified in an adult who received the AZD1222 COVID-19 vaccine. The chain uses TRBV19 and TRBJ2-1; 8 nucleotides line up with TRBD1. The CDR3 DNA sequence: TGTGCCAGTAGTATACCAGAGGGACAGGCCTACTACAATGAGCAGTTCTTC. Translation gives CASSIPEGQAYYNEQFF.